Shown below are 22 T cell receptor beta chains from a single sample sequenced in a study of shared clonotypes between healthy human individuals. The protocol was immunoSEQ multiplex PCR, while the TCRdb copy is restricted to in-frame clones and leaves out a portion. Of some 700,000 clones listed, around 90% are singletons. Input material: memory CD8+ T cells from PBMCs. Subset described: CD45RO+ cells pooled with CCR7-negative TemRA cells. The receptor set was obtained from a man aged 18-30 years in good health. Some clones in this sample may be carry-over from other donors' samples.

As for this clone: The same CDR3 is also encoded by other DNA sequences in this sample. The CDR3 reads CASSFPGTGYEQYF. CDR3 bases: TGTGCCAGCAGTTTCCCCGGGACAGGGTACGAGCAGTACTTC. The rearrangement uses TRBV28 and TRBJ2-7; 9 bases are shared with TRBD1. Germline CDR1 MDHEN, CDR2 SYDVKM. Trimming removed 3 bases from V and 4 bases from J; junction bases left unmatched: 4. The CDR3 runs 14 residues.

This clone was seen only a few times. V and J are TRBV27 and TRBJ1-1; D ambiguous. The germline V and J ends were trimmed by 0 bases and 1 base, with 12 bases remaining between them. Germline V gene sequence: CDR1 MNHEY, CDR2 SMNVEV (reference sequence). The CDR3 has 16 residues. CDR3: CASSLSRRHPNTEAFF. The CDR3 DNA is TGTGCCAGCAGTTTATCAAGGCGACACCCGAACACTGAAGCTTTCTTT.

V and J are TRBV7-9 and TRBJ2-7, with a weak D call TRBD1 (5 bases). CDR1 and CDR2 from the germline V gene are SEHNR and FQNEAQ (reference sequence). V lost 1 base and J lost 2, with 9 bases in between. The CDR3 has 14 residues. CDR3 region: CASSLEGYPYEQYF. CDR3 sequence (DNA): TGTGCCAGCAGCTTAGAGGGGTATCCCTACGAGCAGTACTTC. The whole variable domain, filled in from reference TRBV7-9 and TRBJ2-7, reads DTGVSQNPRHKITKRGQNVTFRCDPISEHNRLYWYRQTLGQGPEFLTYFQNEAQLEKSRLLSDRFSAERPKGSFSTLEIQRTEQGDSAMYLCASSLEGYPYEQYFGPGTRLTVT.

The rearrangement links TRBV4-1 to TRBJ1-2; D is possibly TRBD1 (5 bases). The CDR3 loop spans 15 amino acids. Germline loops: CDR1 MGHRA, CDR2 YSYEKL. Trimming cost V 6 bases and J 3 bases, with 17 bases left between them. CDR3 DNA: TGCGCCAGCAGACAATACCCAGGGTGGGACTATGGCTACACCTTC. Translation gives CASRQYPGWDYGYTF.

The CDR3 loop is CASSYRQGSGELFF. As DNA, the CDR3 is TGTGCCAGCAGTTACAGACAGGGGTCCGGGGAGCTGTTTTTT. This sequence joins TRBV28 and TRBJ2-2, with 8 bases identical to TRBD1. The V gene end was trimmed by 4 bases and the J gene end by 6 bases; junction bases not matched to a gene: 4. Germline V gene data show CDR1 as MDHEN and CDR2 as SYDVKM. The CDR3 extends over 14 amino acids.

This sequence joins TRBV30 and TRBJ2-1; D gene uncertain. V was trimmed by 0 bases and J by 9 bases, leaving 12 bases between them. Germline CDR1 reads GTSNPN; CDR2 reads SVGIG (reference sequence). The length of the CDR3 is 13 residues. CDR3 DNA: TGTGCCTGGAGTGTAGTCGGCCCATCTGAGCAGTTCTTC. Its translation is CAWSVVGPSEQFF.

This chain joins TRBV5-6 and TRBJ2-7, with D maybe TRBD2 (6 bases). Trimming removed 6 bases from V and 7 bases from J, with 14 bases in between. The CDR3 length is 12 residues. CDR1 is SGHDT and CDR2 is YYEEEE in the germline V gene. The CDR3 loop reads CASTAFAGEQYF. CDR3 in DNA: TGTGCCAGCACCGCGTTCGCGGGAGAGCAGTACTTC.

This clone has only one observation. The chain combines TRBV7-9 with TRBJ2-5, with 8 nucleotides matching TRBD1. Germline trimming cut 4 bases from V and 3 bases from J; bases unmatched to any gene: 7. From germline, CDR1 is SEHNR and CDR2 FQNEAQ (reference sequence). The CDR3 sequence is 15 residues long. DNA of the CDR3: TGTGCCAGCAGCTCCCGGACAGGGAGGAAAGAGACCCAGTACTTC. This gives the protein CASSSRTGRKETQYF.

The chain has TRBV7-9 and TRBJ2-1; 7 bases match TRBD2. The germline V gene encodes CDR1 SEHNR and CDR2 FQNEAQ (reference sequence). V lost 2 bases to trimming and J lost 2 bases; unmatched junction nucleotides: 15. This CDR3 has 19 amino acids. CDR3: CASSLWRTRLADAYNEQFF. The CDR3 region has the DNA TGTGCCAGCAGCTTATGGCGAACAAGGCTAGCGGACGCCTACAATGAGCAGTTCTTC.

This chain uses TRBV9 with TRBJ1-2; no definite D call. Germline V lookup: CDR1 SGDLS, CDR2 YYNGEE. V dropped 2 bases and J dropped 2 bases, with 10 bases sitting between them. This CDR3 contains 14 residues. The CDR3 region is CASSVLAGNYGYTF. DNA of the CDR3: TGTGCCAGCAGCGTCTTGGCGGGAAACTATGGCTACACCTTC.

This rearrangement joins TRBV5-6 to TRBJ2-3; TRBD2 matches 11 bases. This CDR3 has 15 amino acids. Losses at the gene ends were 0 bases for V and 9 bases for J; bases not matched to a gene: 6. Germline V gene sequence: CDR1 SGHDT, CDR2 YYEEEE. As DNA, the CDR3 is TGTGCCAGCAGCTTGGTTGATAGCGGGAGGGGGACGCAGTATTTT. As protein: CASSLVDSGRGTQYF.

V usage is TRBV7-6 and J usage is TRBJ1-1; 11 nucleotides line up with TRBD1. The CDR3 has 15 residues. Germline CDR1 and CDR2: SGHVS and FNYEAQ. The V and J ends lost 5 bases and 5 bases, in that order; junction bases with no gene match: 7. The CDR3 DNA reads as TGTGCCAGCAGCCCCAGGACAGGGGGCTTAACTGAAGCTTTCTTT. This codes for CASSPRTGGLTEAFF.

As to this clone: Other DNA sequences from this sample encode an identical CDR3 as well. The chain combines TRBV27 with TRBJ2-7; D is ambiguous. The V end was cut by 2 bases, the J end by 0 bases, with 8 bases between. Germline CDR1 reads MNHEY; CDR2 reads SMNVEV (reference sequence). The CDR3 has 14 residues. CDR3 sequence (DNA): TGTGCCAGCAGTTTAGCAGGAAGCTCCTACGAGCAGTACTTC. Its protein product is CASSLAGSSYEQYF.

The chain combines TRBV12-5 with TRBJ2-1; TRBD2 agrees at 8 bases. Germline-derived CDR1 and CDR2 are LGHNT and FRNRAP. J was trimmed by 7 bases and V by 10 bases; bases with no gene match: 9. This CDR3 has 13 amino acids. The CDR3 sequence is CATSRSGKNEQFF. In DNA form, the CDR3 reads TGTGCTACCAGCCGTAGCGGGAAGAATGAGCAGTTCTTC.

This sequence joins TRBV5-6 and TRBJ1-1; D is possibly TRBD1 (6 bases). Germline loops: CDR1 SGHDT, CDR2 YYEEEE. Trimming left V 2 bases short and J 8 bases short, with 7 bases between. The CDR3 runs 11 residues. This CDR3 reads CASSLGQEAFF. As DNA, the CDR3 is TGTGCCAGCAGCTTAGGACAGGAAGCTTTCTTT.

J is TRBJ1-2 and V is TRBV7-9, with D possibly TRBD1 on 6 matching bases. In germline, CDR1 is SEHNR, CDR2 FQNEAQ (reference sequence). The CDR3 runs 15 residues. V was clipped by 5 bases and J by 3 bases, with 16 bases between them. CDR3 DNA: TGTGCCAGCAGCCAACCCCCAGGGGATTACTATGGCTACACCTTC. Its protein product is CASSQPPGDYYGYTF. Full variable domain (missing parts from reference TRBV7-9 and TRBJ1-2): DTGVSQNPRHKITKRGQNVTFRCDPISEHNRLYWYRQTLGQGPEFLTYFQNEAQLEKSRLLSDRFSAERPKGSFSTLEIQRTEQGDSAMYLCASSQPPGDYYGYTFGSGTRLTVV.

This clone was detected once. The CDR3: CSTIRGPDYGYTF. CDR3 in DNA: TGCAGCACGATCCGGGGGCCGGACTATGGCTACACCTTC. V gene TRBV29-1 combines with J gene TRBJ1-2; the D gene is possibly TRBD1 (6 bases). Per the germline V gene, CDR1 is SQVTM and CDR2 is ANQGSEA. The CDR3 runs to 13 residues. Trimming shortened V by 8 bases and J by 3 bases, and 16 bases separated the two germline ends.

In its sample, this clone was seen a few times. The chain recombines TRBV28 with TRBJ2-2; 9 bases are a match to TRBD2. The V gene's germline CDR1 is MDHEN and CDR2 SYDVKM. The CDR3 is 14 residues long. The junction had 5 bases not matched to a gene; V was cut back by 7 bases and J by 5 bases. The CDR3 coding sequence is TGTGCCAGCAAGCGGGAGGAGACGACCGGGGAGCTGTTTTTT. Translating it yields CASKREETTGELFF. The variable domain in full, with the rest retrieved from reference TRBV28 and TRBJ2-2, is DVKVTQSSRYLVKRTGEKVFLECVQDMDHENMFWYRQDPGLGLRLIYFSYDVKMKEKGDIPEGYSVSREKKERFSLILESASTNQTSMYLCASKREETTGELFFGEGSRLTVL.

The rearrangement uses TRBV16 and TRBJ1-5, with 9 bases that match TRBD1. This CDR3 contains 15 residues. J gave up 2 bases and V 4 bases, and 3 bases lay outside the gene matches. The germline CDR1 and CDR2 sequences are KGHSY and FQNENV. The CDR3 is CASSPDRGGNQPQHF. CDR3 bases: TGTGCCAGCAGCCCGGACAGGGGTGGCAATCAGCCCCAGCATTTT. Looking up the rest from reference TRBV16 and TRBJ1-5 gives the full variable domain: GEEVAQTPKHLVRGEGQKAKLYCAPIKGHSYVFWYQQVLKNEFKFLISFQNENVFDETGMPKERFSAKCLPNSPCSLEIQATKLEDSAVYFCASSPDRGGNQPQHFGDGTRLSIL.

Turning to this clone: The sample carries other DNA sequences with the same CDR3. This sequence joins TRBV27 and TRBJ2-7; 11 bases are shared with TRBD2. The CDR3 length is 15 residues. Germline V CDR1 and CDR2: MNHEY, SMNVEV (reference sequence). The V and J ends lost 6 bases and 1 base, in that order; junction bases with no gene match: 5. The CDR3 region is CASSPRLAGSYEQYF. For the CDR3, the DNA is TGTGCCAGCAGCCCGAGACTAGCGGGATCCTACGAGCAGTACTTC.

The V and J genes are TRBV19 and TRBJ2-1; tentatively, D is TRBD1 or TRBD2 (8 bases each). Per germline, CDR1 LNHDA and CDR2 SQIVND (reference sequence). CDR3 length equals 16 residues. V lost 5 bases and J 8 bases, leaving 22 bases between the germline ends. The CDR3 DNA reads TGTGCCAGTAGTCCCCAGGGGGCGGGAGGAGGGGATGAGCAGTTCTTC. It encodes CASSPQGAGGGDEQFF.

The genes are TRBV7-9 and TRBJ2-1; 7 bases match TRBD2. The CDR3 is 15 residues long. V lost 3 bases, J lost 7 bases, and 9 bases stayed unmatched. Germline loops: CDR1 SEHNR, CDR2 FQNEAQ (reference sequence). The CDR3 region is CASSFWGGRGNEQFF. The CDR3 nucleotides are TGTGCCAGCAGCTTTTGGGGCGGGAGAGGAAATGAGCAGTTCTTC. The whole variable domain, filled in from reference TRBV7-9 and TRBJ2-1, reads DTGVSQNPRHKITKRGQNVTFRCDPISEHNRLYWYRQTLGQGPEFLTYFQNEAQLEKSRLLSDRFSAERPKGSFSTLEIQRTEQGDSAMYLCASSFWGGRGNEQFFGPGTRLTVL.